These 26 T cell receptor beta chains were sequenced from one sample in a study of blood T cell repertoires in COVID-19. This table comes from immunoSEQ multiplex PCR, and its TCRdb copy is limited to in-frame clones, with some not included. The sample holds about 170,000 clones, about 80% seen once. The specimen was peripheral blood. These receptors were collected from a man between 65 and 85 years old with active or convalescent COVID-19.

The genes are TRBV14 and TRBJ1-1; D perhaps matches TRBD1 (6 bases). Trimming shortened V by 4 bases and J by 4 bases, and 16 bases separated the two germline ends. This CDR3 has 15 residues. The V gene's germline CDR1 is SGHDN and CDR2 FVKESK. CDR3 nucleotide sequence: TGTGCCAGCAGCCGACAGACAGGTTTGAGCACTGAAGCTTTCTTT. This encodes CASSRQTGLSTEAFF.

This chain connects TRBV27 to TRBJ1-4; D is unresolved. Germline CDR1 reads MNHEY; CDR2 reads SMNVEV (reference sequence). V lost 0 bases to trimming and J lost 7 bases, with 9 bases between them. This CDR3 contains 14 residues. The chain's CDR3 is CASSLSNSPEKLFF. DNA of the CDR3: TGTGCCAGCAGTTTATCGAACTCGCCTGAAAAACTGTTTTTT.

The V and J genes are TRBV4-3 and TRBJ1-5; 11 positions agree with TRBD1. The J segment lost 3 bases and the V segment lost 5 bases, leaving 3 bases of the junction unmatched. The CDR3 contains 15 residues. From germline, CDR1 is LGHNA and CDR2 YSLEER. CDR3 residues: CASSWDRGTNQPQHF. CDR3 nucleotide sequence: TGCGCCAGCAGCTGGGACAGGGGGACCAATCAGCCCCAGCATTTT.

This clone occurred once. The chain is built from TRBV6-5 and TRBJ2-7; D is ambiguous. Per germline, CDR1 MNHEY and CDR2 SVGAGI. The CDR3 runs to 15 residues. The V and J ends lost 0 bases and 7 bases respectively, with 16 bases between them. DNA for the CDR3: TGTGCCAGCAGTTACTCGAAATGGGCAGCTACGGAGCAGTACTTC. Its protein is CASSYSKWAATEQYF.

The gene calls are TRBV5-4 and TRBJ2-1; 14 positions agree with TRBD2. The junction had 3 bases not matched to a gene; V was cut back by 4 bases and J by 6 bases. The CDR3 is made up of 15 amino acids. In germline, CDR1 is SGHNT, CDR2 YYREEE (reference sequence). CDR3 in DNA: TGTGCCAGCAGCAAGACTAGCGGGAGGGGCAATGAGCAGTTCTTC. As protein: CASSKTSGRGNEQFF.

V gene TRBV7-9 combines with J gene TRBJ1-2; 8 nucleotides agree with TRBD1. The CDR3 has 14 residues. The ends lost 5 bases at V and 7 bases at J; junction bases unmatched: 9. Germline CDR1 reads SEHNR; CDR2 reads FQNEAQ (reference sequence). In nucleotides, the CDR3 is TGTGCCAGCAGCCAGGACAGGGTAATGTCTGGCTACACCTTC. This encodes CASSQDRVMSGYTF.

This clone was detected a few times. The genes are TRBV27 and TRBJ2-7, with a tentative D call TRBD1 (6 bases). Trimming took 5 bases from V and 2 from J, leaving 13 bases between them. The CDR3 totals 14 residues. Germline CDR1 and CDR2: MNHEY and SMNVEV (reference sequence). CDR3 DNA: TGTGCCAGCAGTCGTGGACAGTTTACCTACGAGCAGTACTTC. It is translated as CASSRGQFTYEQYF.

The chain combines TRBV28 with TRBJ1-2; 9 nucleotides agree with TRBD1. The V gene end was trimmed by 5 bases and the J gene end by 9 bases; junction bases not matched to a gene: 10. CDR3 size: 14 residues. From germline, CDR1 is MDHEN and CDR2 SYDVKM. Here the CDR3 reads CASSPPGQGNRYTF. In nucleotides, the CDR3 is TGTGCCAGCAGTCCCCCGGGACAGGGCAATCGCTACACCTTC.

V is TRBV7-8 and J is TRBJ2-1; tentative D call: TRBD2 (5 bases). V was shortened by 5 bases and J by 10 bases, with 12 bases between the two germline ends. CDR1 is SGHVS, CDR2 FQNEAQ, per germline. The CDR3 loop spans 12 amino acids. Written as DNA, the CDR3 is TGTGCCAGCAGCCCCCGGGGAAGAGAGCAGTTCTTC. Protein product: CASSPRGREQFF.

The chain has TRBV7-9 and TRBJ1-1; a possible D gene is TRBD1 (5 bases). The germline gives CDR1 SEHNR, CDR2 FQNEAQ (reference sequence). CDR3 length: 15 amino acids. V dropped 5 bases and J dropped 8 bases, with 21 bases sitting between them. The CDR3 DNA reads TGTGCCAGCAGCGAGCGTTCAGGAGGGACGTTAGAAGCTTTCTTT. Translation gives CASSERSGGTLEAFF.

The V and J genes are TRBV5-1 and TRBJ2-3; 9 bases align to TRBD2. CDR3 length: 15 amino acids. In germline, CDR1 is SGHRS, CDR2 YFSETQ. V gave up 4 bases and J gave up 5 bases; unmatched junction bases: 8. The CDR3 DNA follows: TGCGCCAGCAGCCCTGGACGAGCGGGAGGAGATACGCAGTATTTT. It is translated as CASSPGRAGGDTQYF.

The CDR3 sequence: CAWRQLAGDEQYF. The CDR3 DNA reads as TGTGCCTGGAGGCAACTAGCGGGGGACGAGCAGTACTTC. J is TRBJ2-7 and V is TRBV30; 11 bases align to TRBD2. Germline assignment: CDR1 GTSNPN and CDR2 SVGIG (reference sequence). The J segment lost 5 bases and the V segment lost 3 bases, leaving 3 bases of the junction unmatched. The CDR3 extends over 13 amino acids.

The CDR3 DNA reads as TGTGCCAGCGGGGGGCGTGGGAATGAGCAGTTCTTC. Amino acid sequence: CASGGRGNEQFF. J is TRBJ2-1 and V is TRBV24-1; TRBD2 agrees at 8 bases. This CDR3 is built from 12 residues. After removal of 11 bases from V and 7 bases from J, the junction contained 6 bases not matched to a gene. Germline V gives CDR1 KGHDR, CDR2 SFDVKD.

This clone was found once. The V and J genes are TRBV7-2 and TRBJ2-1; TRBD1 agrees at 8 bases. The CDR3 is 14 residues long. Germline assignment: CDR1 SGHTA and CDR2 FQGNSA. J lost 10 bases, V lost 0 bases, and 5 bases had no gene match. CDR3 loop: CASSLAGQGNEQFF. The CDR3 nucleotides read TGTGCCAGCAGCTTAGCTGGACAGGGCAACGAGCAGTTCTTC. Supplemented by reference TRBV7-2 and TRBJ2-1, the full variable domain reads GAGVSQSPSNKVTEKGKDVELRCDPISGHTALYWYRQSLGQGLEFLIYFQGNSAPDKSGLPSDRFSAERTGGSVSTLTIQRTQQEDSAVYLCASSLAGQGNEQFFGPGTRLTVL.

The CDR3 sequence is CASSLTRAPNSPLHF. The CDR3 region has the DNA TGTGCCAGCAGCCTAACCAGGGCCCCTAATTCACCCCTCCACTTT. The chain uses TRBV7-2 and TRBJ1-6; a weak D match, TRBD1 (5 bases). Trimming left V 5 bases short and J 6 bases short, with 14 bases between. Germline values: CDR1 SGHTA, CDR2 FQGNSA. This CDR3 has 15 residues.

The chain employs TRBV6-2 or TRBV6-3 and TRBJ2-1; D might be TRBD1 (6 bases). Germline V CDR1 and CDR2: MNHEY, SVGEGT. Trimming removed 5 bases from V and 3 bases from J, with 17 bases in between. The CDR3 totals 16 residues. The CDR3 loop is CASSAQQGLIYNEQFF. The CDR3 DNA reads as TGTGCCAGCAGTGCACAACAGGGTTTGATCTACAATGAGCAGTTCTTC.

The chain links TRBV6-6 to TRBJ2-1; D is possibly TRBD2 (7 bases). Germline lookup yields CDR1 MNHNY and CDR2 SVGAGI (reference sequence). Trimming shortened V by 2 bases and J by 8 bases, and 16 bases separated the two germline ends. The CDR3 runs 15 residues. The CDR3 nucleotides read TGTGCCAGCAGTTACCTGGGGGGGGGCAGGGATGAGCAGTTCTTC. Its protein product is CASSYLGGGRDEQFF.

In this sample, this clone turned up once. The chain recombines TRBV19 with TRBJ2-1; 11 positions match TRBD2. The CDR3 contains 15 residues. Per the germline V gene, CDR1 is LNHDA and CDR2 is SQIVND (reference sequence). Losses at the gene ends were 9 bases for V and 8 bases for J; bases not matched to a gene: 12. This CDR3 reads CASTPLAGEGDEQFF. The CDR3 DNA reads TGTGCCAGCACACCACTAGCGGGAGAGGGCGATGAGCAGTTCTTC.

The chain couples TRBV6-5 to TRBJ1-5, with D unclear. This CDR3 has 12 amino acids. Trimming took 7 bases from V and 7 from J, leaving 11 bases between them. Germline CDR1 and CDR2: MNHEY and SVGAGI. CDR3 sequence reads: CASTSVWQPQHF. CDR3 bases: TGTGCCAGCACCTCAGTTTGGCAGCCCCAGCATTTT.

This sequence joins TRBV19 and TRBJ1-5; D perhaps matches TRBD1 (6 bases). The CDR3 spans 17 residues. Between the trimmed V and J ends, which lost 1 base and 0 bases, there was a span of 13 bases. Per the germline V gene, CDR1 is LNHDA and CDR2 is SQIVND (reference sequence). CDR3 residues: CASSIGRRTDSNQPQHF. For the CDR3, the DNA is TGTGCCAGTAGTATAGGAAGGCGGACAGATAGCAATCAGCCCCAGCATTTT.

The gene calls are TRBV18 and TRBJ2-7, with D maybe TRBD2 (6 bases). This CDR3 comprises 15 residues. V lost 2 bases, J lost 1 base, and 12 bases lay in between. CDR1 KGHSH and CDR2 LQKENI come from the germline V gene. Here the CDR3 DNA reads TGTGCCAGCTCACCATCAACCGCGGGGTCCTACGAGCAGTACTTC. This sequence encodes CASSPSTAGSYEQYF.

The chain uses TRBV9 and TRBJ1-4; D gene unclear. The CDR3 length is 15 residues. Germline loops: CDR1 SGDLS, CDR2 YYNGEE. The germline V and J ends were trimmed by 0 bases and 8 bases, with 14 bases remaining between them. CDR3 sequence: CASSVGRQEGEKLFF. For the CDR3, the DNA is TGTGCCAGCAGCGTAGGCAGGCAGGAGGGAGAAAAACTGTTTTTT.

This sequence joins TRBV7-2 and TRBJ1-1; D possibly corresponds to TRBD1 (6 bases). Looked up from germline, CDR1 is SGHTA and CDR2 is FQGNSA. V shed 4 bases and J shed 0 bases, with 12 bases lying between them. The CDR3 extends over 15 amino acids. The CDR3 spells CASSSPTGMNTEAFF. CDR3 nucleotides: TGTGCCAGCAGCTCCCCGACAGGAATGAACACTGAAGCTTTCTTT.

The chain recombines TRBV7-3 with TRBJ1-6; no clear D. V was clipped by 0 bases and J by 10 bases, with 10 bases between them. This CDR3 comprises 14 residues. Germline values: CDR1 SGHTA, CDR2 FQGTGA. CDR3 in DNA: TGTGCCAGCAGCTTAACGTTTAGGGAGTCACCCCTCCACTTT. This encodes CASSLTFRESPLHF. Filled out from reference TRBV7-3 and TRBJ1-6, the complete variable domain reads GAGVSQTPSNKVTEKGKYVELRCDPISGHTALYWYRQSLGQGPEFLIYFQGTGAADDSGLPNDRFFAVRPEGSVSTLKIQRTERGDSAVYLCASSLTFRESPLHFGNGTRLTVT.

This chain uses TRBV4-3 with TRBJ2-3; TRBD2 is a possible D gene (6 bases). Germline values: CDR1 LGHNA, CDR2 YSLEER. Trimming took 2 bases from V and 2 from J, leaving 14 bases between them. The CDR3 loop spans 16 amino acids. In nucleotides, the CDR3 is TGCGCCAGCAGCCAATCAACTAGCTTTTTCACAGATACGCAGTATTTT. It encodes CASSQSTSFFTDTQYF.

The chain combines TRBV7-8 with TRBJ1-3; TRBD1 matches at 7 bases. CDR3 length equals 14 residues. Trimming took 5 bases from V and 6 from J; bases not matched to a gene: 7. In germline, CDR1 is SGHVS, CDR2 FQNEAQ. The CDR3 loop is CASSPSGGLNTIYF. CDR3 nucleotides: TGTGCCAGCAGCCCCTCAGGGGGTCTAAACACCATATATTTT. Using reference TRBV7-8 and TRBJ1-3 for the parts outside the CDR3, the full variable domain is GAGVSQSPRYKVAKRGQDVALRCDPISGHVSLFWYQQALGQGPEFLTYFQNEAQLDKSGLPSDRFFAERPEGSVSTLKIQRTQQEDSAVYLCASSPSGGLNTIYFGEGSWLTVV.